The 17 T cell receptor beta chains given below trace back to one sample, sequenced in a study of blood T cell repertoires in COVID-19. Profiling relied on immunoSEQ multiplex PCR, and the TCRdb table lists in-frame clones only, not all of them. Of approximately 54,000 clones in the sample, roughly 81% were seen once. Sequencing was carried out using peripheral blood. The receptors shown here come from an older woman with acute or convalescent COVID-19.

The chain uses TRBV18 and TRBJ2-7; D remains ambiguous. This CDR3 region has 15 residues. Germline lookup yields CDR1 KGHSH and CDR2 LQKENI. Trimming took off 2 bases at V and 0 bases at J, with 11 bases between the two ends. The CDR3 DNA reads as TGTGCCAGCTCACCATCGTTGGGCAGCTCCTACGAGCAGTACTTC. Residues: CASSPSLGSSYEQYF.

V and J are TRBV3-1 (or the pseudogene TRBV3-2) and TRBJ2-1; no clear D gene. Germline loops: CDR1 LGHDT, CDR2 YNNKEL (reference sequence). Between the trimmed V and J ends, which lost 0 bases and 9 bases, there was a span of 12 bases. CDR3 size: 14 residues. This CDR3 is CASSQEAAYSEQFF. CDR3 sequence (DNA): TGTGCCAGCAGCCAAGAGGCGGCGTATAGTGAGCAGTTCTTC.

The J gene is TRBJ2-4, the V gene TRBV6-5, with TRBD1 matching 10 bases. J lost 0 bases, V lost 6 bases, and 2 bases had no gene match. The CDR3 runs 15 residues. In germline, CDR1 is MNHEY, CDR2 SVGAGI. In DNA, the CDR3 is TGTGCCAGCAGGGACAGGGGGGTAGCCAAAAACATTCAGTACTTC. This encodes CASRDRGVAKNIQYF.

The rearrangement uses TRBV6-5 and TRBJ2-3; 9 bases are a match to TRBD2. Looked up from germline, CDR1 is MNHEY and CDR2 is SVGAGI. The CDR3 has 15 amino acids. Trimming took 4 bases from V and 7 from J; bases not matched to a gene: 9. CDR3 protein: CASSFSGGAFNTQYF. The CDR3 DNA follows: TGTGCCAGCAGTTTTAGCGGGGGAGCATTCAATACGCAGTATTTT.

The chain carries TRBV9 and TRBJ2-1; TRBD2 matches 8 bases. V shed 5 bases, J shed 8 bases, and the junction held 18 bases outside the gene matches. The CDR3 covers 17 residues. Germline V gene data show CDR1 as SGDLS and CDR2 as YYNGEE. The CDR3, as DNA: TGTGCCAGCAGACCTCACCCCTCGGGAGGGCTAGGAGATGAGCAGTTCTTC. As protein: CASRPHPSGGLGDEQFF.

The chain couples TRBV5-6 to TRBJ1-5; TRBD1 matches 8 bases. CDR1 is SGHDT and CDR2 is YYEEEE in the germline V gene. There are 14 residues in the CDR3. The junction had 3 bases not matched to a gene; V was cut back by 4 bases and J by 3 bases. CDR3 sequence reads: CASSRTGINQPQHF. The DNA for the CDR3 is TGTGCCAGCAGCCGGACAGGGATCAATCAGCCCCAGCATTTT.

The V and J genes are TRBV27 and TRBJ1-1; D may be TRBD1 (5 bases). Trimming cost V 2 bases and J 1 base, with 5 bases left between them. Looked up from germline, CDR1 is MNHEY and CDR2 is SMNVEV (reference sequence). The CDR3 is 13 residues long. The CDR3 spells CASSLQGNTEAFF. The DNA of the CDR3 is TGTGCCAGCAGTTTACAGGGGAACACTGAAGCTTTCTTT.

The V and J genes are TRBV7-9 and TRBJ2-7; TRBD2 matches 9 bases. The CDR3 has 15 amino acids. Trimming took 5 bases from V and 9 from J; bases not matched to a gene: 14. Germline V gene data show CDR1 as SEHNR and CDR2 as FQNEAQ (reference sequence). The CDR3 sequence is CASSRPGLAVEGQYF. CDR3 nucleotides: TGTGCCAGCAGCCGGCCGGGACTAGCAGTAGAAGGGCAGTACTTC.

This chain uses TRBV11-1 with TRBJ1-6; D call uncertain. Germline V gene data show CDR1 as SGHAT and CDR2 as FQDESV (reference sequence). The CDR3 totals 13 residues. V lost 3 bases, J lost 9 bases, and 9 bases lay in between. CDR3 nucleotide sequence: TGTGCCAGCAGCTTTGGTACAATTTCACCCCTCCACTTT. Amino acid sequence: CASSFGTISPLHF.

V is TRBV19 and J is TRBJ1-1; a weak D match, TRBD1 (6 bases). The length of the CDR3 is 13 residues. Trimming took off 6 bases at V and 3 bases at J, with 11 bases between the two ends. Per the germline V gene, CDR1 is LNHDA and CDR2 is SQIVND (reference sequence). The CDR3 DNA is TGTGCCAGTAGCCGGACAGAGCACACTGAAGCTTTCTTT. This codes for CASSRTEHTEAFF. The full variable domain, in which reference TRBV19 and TRBJ1-1 provide the parts outside the CDR3, is DGGITQSPKYLFRKEGQNVTLSCEQNLNHDAMYWYRQDPGQGLRLIYYSQIVNDFQKGDIAEGYSVSREKKESFPLTVTSAQKNPTAFYLCASSRTEHTEAFFGQGTRLTVV.

The chain joins TRBV4-1 to TRBJ2-5, with 11 bases that match TRBD2. The ends lost 4 bases at V and 2 bases at J; junction bases unmatched: 9. The V gene's germline CDR1 is MGHRA and CDR2 YSYEKL. The CDR3 loop spans 17 amino acids. The CDR3 region is CASSPRGSGGGQETQYF. In DNA form, the CDR3 reads TGCGCCAGCAGCCCGAGAGGTAGCGGGGGGGGACAAGAGACCCAGTACTTC.

For the CDR3, the DNA is TGCGCCAGCAGCTTGGCCGGGCGCGGGGTGGGAAAAGAGACCCAGTACTTC. Amino acids: CASSLAGRGVGKETQYF. The chain combines TRBV5-1 with TRBJ2-5, with D possibly being TRBD2 (6 bases). Trimming left V 0 bases short and J 3 bases short, with 18 bases between. Germline CDR1 reads SGHRS; CDR2 reads YFSETQ. The CDR3 sequence is 17 residues long.

A single count supports this clone. The CDR3 sequence is CASSSDSLSRYEQYF. The DNA of the CDR3 is TGTGCCAGCAGCTCGGACAGCCTCTCCAGATACGAGCAGTACTTC. The genes are TRBV5-4 and TRBJ2-7, with D maybe TRBD1 (6 bases). The germline gives CDR1 SGHNT, CDR2 YYREEE (reference sequence). V was clipped by 3 bases and J by 4 bases, with 17 bases between them. The CDR3 has 15 amino acids. The complete variable domain, with remaining parts taken from reference TRBV5-4 and TRBJ2-7, reads ETGVTQSPTHLIKTRGQQVTLRCSSQSGHNTVSWYQQALGQGPQFIFQYYREEENGRGNFPPRFSGLQFPNYSSELNVNALELDDSALYLCASSSDSLSRYEQYFGPGTRLTVT.

This rearrangement joins TRBV24-1 to TRBJ1-1; D perhaps matches TRBD1 (6 bases). Per the germline V gene, CDR1 is KGHDR and CDR2 is SFDVKD. The CDR3 consists of 12 residues. Trimming took 5 bases from V and 4 from J, leaving 7 bases between them. CDR3: CATSGRGTEAFF. The CDR3 bases are TGTGCCACCAGTGGCAGGGGCACTGAAGCTTTCTTT.

The gene calls are TRBV29-1 and TRBJ1-1; D call uncertain. Germline assignment: CDR1 SQVTM and CDR2 ANQGSEA. Trimming left V 5 bases short and J 1 base short, with 8 bases between. The CDR3 has 12 residues. CDR3 bases: TGCAGCGTTAAAAGCTCGAACACTGAAGCTTTCTTT. Translation gives CSVKSSNTEAFF.

This clone was recorded only once. The V call is TRBV5-1, the J call TRBJ2-1; perhaps TRBD1 as D (5 bases). V was trimmed by 4 bases and J by 5 bases, leaving 7 bases between them. From germline, CDR1 is SGHRS and CDR2 YFSETQ. This CDR3 has 12 residues. CDR3 sequence (DNA): TGCGCCAGCAGCGTGACAGACAATGAGCAGTTCTTC. Residues: CASSVTDNEQFF. The full variable domain, with the rest looked up from reference TRBV5-1 and TRBJ2-1, is KAGVTQTPRYLIKTRGQQVTLSCSPISGHRSVSWYQQTPGQGLQFLFEYFSETQRNKGNFPGRFSGRQFSNSRSEMNVSTLELGDSALYLCASSVTDNEQFFGPGTRLTVL.

The chain is built from TRBV30 and TRBJ1-2, with D perhaps matching TRBD1 (5 bases). The germline V gene has CDR1 GTSNPN and CDR2 SVGIG (reference sequence). Trimming shortened V by 2 bases and J by 0 bases, and 10 bases separated the two germline ends. The CDR3 sequence is 14 residues long. CDR3 in amino acids: CAWSQQAANYGYTF. CDR3 sequence (DNA): TGTGCCTGGAGTCAACAGGCCGCTAACTATGGCTACACCTTC.